Shown below are 11 T cell receptor beta chains from a single sample sequenced in a study of identical twins. TCRdb used MiXCR to reprocess the 5' RACE reads, holding one entry per CDR3 protein. Of some 97,000 distinct CDR3 sequences listed, 5.9% were seen once; the top ten hold around 12%. Sequencing used memory T cells sorted from blood. The receptor set was obtained from a woman between 45 and 65 years old in good health.

To note about this clonotype: One end of the junction is discordant with germline, which a read error may explain. The V and J genes are TRBV7-9 and TRBJ2-1, with 12 positions matching TRBD2. CDR3 size: 15 residues. From germline, CDR1 is SEHNR and CDR2 FQNEAQ (reference sequence). CDR3 nucleotide sequence: TGTGCCAGCACCTTATCTAGCGGGAGGGTCAATGAGCAGTTCTTC. It codes for CASTLSSGRVNEQFF.

In the case of this clonotype: This may be a read error: a much more frequent sequence differs by one nucleotide. The chain has TRBV9 and TRBJ1-1; no clear D gene. Germline lookup yields CDR1 SGDLS and CDR2 YYNGEE. Trimming left V 0 bases short and J 1 base short, with 10 bases between. CDR3 length: 15 residues. The CDR3 loop is CASSVAPIGNTEAFF. CDR3 nucleotide sequence: TGTGCCAGCAGCGTAGCCCCCATAGGGAACACTGAAGCTTTCTTT.

This clonotype was found a few times. This chain links TRBV6-6 with TRBJ1-4; tentatively, D is TRBD1 (6 bases). The CDR3 is made up of 12 amino acids. Germline assignment: CDR1 MNHNY and CDR2 SVGAGI (reference sequence). The V gene lost 9 bases and the J gene lost 5 bases, with 10 bases spanning the gap. The CDR3 DNA is TGTGCCAGTGCGACAGGAAATGAAAAACTGTTTTTT. Protein sequence: CASATGNEKLFF.

This clonotype was seen ten or more times. The chain employs TRBV15 and TRBJ2-7; no definite D call. CDR1 is LNHNV and CDR2 is YYDKDF in the germline V gene (reference sequence). CDR3 size: 13 residues. Trimming left V 0 bases short and J 4 bases short, with 7 bases between. The CDR3 DNA sequence: TGTGCCACCAGCAGAGATTTTTTATACGAGCAGTACTTC. Its translation: CATSRDFLYEQYF.

The chain links TRBV20-1 to TRBJ1-1; a weak D match, TRBD1 (5 bases). V lost 0 bases and J lost 2, with 13 bases in between. The CDR3 extends over 15 amino acids. The germline CDR1 and CDR2 sequences are DFQATT and SNEGSKA (reference sequence). CDR3 nucleotide sequence: TGCAGTGCTAGAGATCGGGGCACTGCAAACACTGAAGCTTTCTTT. It is translated as CSARDRGTANTEAFF.

The chain couples TRBV6-6 to TRBJ1-2; D is possibly TRBD1 (6 bases). V was shortened by 6 bases and J by 2 bases, with 13 bases between the two germline ends. Germline CDR1 MNHNY, CDR2 SVGAGI (reference sequence). This CDR3 spans 14 amino acids. CDR3 amino acids: CASSELGANYGYTF. Written as DNA, the CDR3 is TGTGCCAGCAGCGAATTGGGGGCGAACTATGGCTACACCTTC.

Here the CDR3 DNA reads TGCGCCAGCAGCTGGGGGACTAGCGGGAGGCCAATTACCTCCTACGAGCAGTACTTC. Its protein product is CASSWGTSGRPITSYEQYF. The chain carries TRBV5-1 and TRBJ2-7; 15 nucleotides agree with TRBD2. CDR1 is SGHRS and CDR2 is YFSETQ in the germline V gene. After removal of 3 bases from V and 0 bases from J, the junction contained 10 bases not matched to a gene. CDR3 length: 19 amino acids.

This clonotype has at least ten counts. The chain employs TRBV7-9 and TRBJ2-7; weak D call: TRBD2 (6 bases). CDR3 length: 16 residues. The V end was cut by 3 bases, the J end by 3 bases, with 18 bases between. Germline CDR1 SEHNR, CDR2 FQNEAQ (reference sequence). Here the CDR3 reads CASSFLFGGAIYEQYV. The CDR3 DNA sequence: TGTGCCAGCAGCTTCCTTTTTGGAGGGGCGATCTACGAGCAGTACGTC.

Only a few counts were recorded for this clonotype. The genes are TRBV27 and TRBJ2-3, with unresolved D. V gave up 5 bases and J gave up 6 bases, with 15 bases separating them. CDR3 length equals 14 residues. Germline CDR1 reads MNHEY; CDR2 reads SMNVEV (reference sequence). The CDR3 DNA reads TGTGCCAGCAGTCGATACCCCGTCCCGGATACGCAGTATTTT. Translation: CASSRYPVPDTQYF.

The V gene is TRBV12-3 or TRBV12-4, the J gene TRBJ1-5; TRBD1 agrees at 8 bases. This CDR3 contains 17 residues. V trimming: 3 bases; J trimming: 7 bases; junction bases outside the gene matches: 14. CDR3 sequence (DNA): TGTGCCAGCAGTTTCGGGCAGGGGGCACCCTCACGGCAGCCCCAGCATTTT. Residues: CASSFGQGAPSRQPQHF.

Note on this clonotype: Being one base from a much bigger clone, this may be a read error. This chain joins TRBV12-3 or TRBV12-4 and TRBJ1-2; D uncertain. The ends were cut back, 10 bases at V and 3 bases at J, with 18 bases in the middle. The CDR3 has 14 amino acids. The CDR3 sequence is CATTPSGRYYGYTF. The CDR3 DNA reads as TGTGCCACTACCCCCTCCGGCCGGTACTATGGCTACACCTTC.